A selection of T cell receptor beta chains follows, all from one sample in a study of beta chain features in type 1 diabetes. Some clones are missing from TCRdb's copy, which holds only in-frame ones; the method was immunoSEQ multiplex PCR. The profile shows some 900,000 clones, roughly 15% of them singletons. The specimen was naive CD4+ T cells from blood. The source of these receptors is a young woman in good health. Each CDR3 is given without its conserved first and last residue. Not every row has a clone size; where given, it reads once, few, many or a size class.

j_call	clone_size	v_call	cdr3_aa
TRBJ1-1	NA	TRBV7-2	ASSLGRVTEAF
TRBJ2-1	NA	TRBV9	ASSSQGIGNEQF
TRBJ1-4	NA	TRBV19	ASRTPLGEKLF
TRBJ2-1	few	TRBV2	ASIPGQGNNEQF
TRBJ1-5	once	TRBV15	ATSRDLGDWNQPQH
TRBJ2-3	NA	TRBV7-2	ASTLSGSGTDTQY
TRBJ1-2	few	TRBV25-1	ASSPTIDRVGGYT
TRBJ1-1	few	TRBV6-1	ASSEARRTGDTEAF
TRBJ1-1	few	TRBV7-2	ASSLWGMNTEAF
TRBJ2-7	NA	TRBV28	ASSLRLGEQY
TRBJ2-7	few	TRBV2	ASNFAGVNEQY
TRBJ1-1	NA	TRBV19	ASSRIMNTEAF
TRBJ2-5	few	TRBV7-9	ASIASLAGEWGETQY
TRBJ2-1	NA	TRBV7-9	ASSLDRNEQF
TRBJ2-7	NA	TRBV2	ASSEARGPYEQY
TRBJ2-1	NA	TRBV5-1	ASSLGRRDNNEQF
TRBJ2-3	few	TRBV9	ASSVGGSTDTQY
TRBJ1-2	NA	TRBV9	ASSPRGDRASQDGYT
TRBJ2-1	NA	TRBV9	ASSVAGDPRIKEQF
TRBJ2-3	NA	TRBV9	ASSPLPSGSGTQY
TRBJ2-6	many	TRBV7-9	ASSSLPGPSGANVLT
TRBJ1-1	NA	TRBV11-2	ASRLGMNTEAF
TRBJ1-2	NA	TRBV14	ASSQAGGYYGYT
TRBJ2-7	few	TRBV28	ASSLGQNYEQY
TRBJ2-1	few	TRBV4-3	ASSPSIGGGGSYNEQF
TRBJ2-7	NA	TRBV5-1	ASSFLSGTGAYEQY
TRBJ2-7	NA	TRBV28	AALATSYEQY
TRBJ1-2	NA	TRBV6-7	ASSAFGAYGYT
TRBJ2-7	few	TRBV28	VVSGVYEQY
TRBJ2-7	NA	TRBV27	ASSRTSGTYEQY
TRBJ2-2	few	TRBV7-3	ASSPSGTNTGELF
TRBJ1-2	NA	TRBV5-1	ASSTQGRGYT
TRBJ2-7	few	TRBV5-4	ASSFQNRDEQY
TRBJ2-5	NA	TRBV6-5	ASSPGTVYQETQY
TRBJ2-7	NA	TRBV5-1	ASSLKIGLAGIISYEQY
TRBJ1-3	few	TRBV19	ASNPGTRHRNTIY
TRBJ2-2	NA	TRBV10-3	ASKLDRGPGELF
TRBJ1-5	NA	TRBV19	ASRVRDRSNQPQH
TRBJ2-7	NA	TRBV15	ATSRDRGYEQY
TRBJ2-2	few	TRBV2	ASSFGLRGYTGELF
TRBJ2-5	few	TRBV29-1	SVEDRVGGGTQY
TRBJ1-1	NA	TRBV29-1	SVSRDGINEAF
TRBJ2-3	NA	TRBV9	ASSVVGWSVADTQY
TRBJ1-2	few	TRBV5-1	ASSTGTGSYGYT
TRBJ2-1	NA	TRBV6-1	ASDRGVYNEQF
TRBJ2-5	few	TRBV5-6	ASSHGTSQY